These 28 T cell receptor beta chains originate from one sample sequenced in a study of blood T cell repertoires in COVID-19. The assay was immunoSEQ multiplex PCR, and TCRdb's table has in-frame clones only and misses some. The data hold about 190,000 clones, with 75% to 80% observed a single time. Sequencing input: peripheral blood. The receptor set was obtained from a woman in her seventies with acute or convalescent COVID-19.

The genes are TRBV5-1 and TRBJ1-1; maybe TRBD1 (5 bases). The germline V gene encodes CDR1 SGHRS and CDR2 YFSETQ. The CDR3 consists of 15 residues. V lost 0 bases to trimming and J lost 1 base, with 10 bases between them. The CDR3 DNA reads as TGCGCCAGCAGCTTGGATGGGGCCACGAACACTGAAGCTTTCTTT. The encoded protein is CASSLDGATNTEAFF. Full variable domain (outside the CDR3, taken from reference TRBV5-1 and TRBJ1-1): KAGVTQTPRYLIKTRGQQVTLSCSPISGHRSVSWYQQTPGQGLQFLFEYFSETQRNKGNFPGRFSGRQFSNSRSEMNVSTLELGDSALYLCASSLDGATNTEAFFGQGTRLTVV.

This clone was counted ten times or more. The chain combines TRBV29-1 with TRBJ1-6, with 7 bases identical to TRBD1. V dropped 5 bases and J dropped 8; count of bases not matched to a gene: 6. The CDR3 runs 13 residues. Germline CDR1 and CDR2: SQVTM and ANQGSEA. The CDR3 loop reads CSVTIGGDSPLHF. The CDR3 region has the DNA TGCAGCGTTACGATAGGGGGCGATTCACCCCTCCACTTT.

This rearrangement joins TRBV5-1 to TRBJ2-1; D is perhaps TRBD1 (5 bases). The CDR3 runs to 15 residues. From germline, CDR1 is SGHRS and CDR2 YFSETQ. The germline V and J ends were trimmed by 0 bases and 0 bases, with 7 bases remaining between them. CDR3 sequence (DNA): TGCGCCAGCAGCTTGGATGGGGCCTCCTACAATGAGCAGTTCTTC. Translating gives CASSLDGASYNEQFF. Combining the CDR3 with reference TRBV5-1 and TRBJ2-1 gives the whole variable domain KAGVTQTPRYLIKTRGQQVTLSCSPISGHRSVSWYQQTPGQGLQFLFEYFSETQRNKGNFPGRFSGRQFSNSRSEMNVSTLELGDSALYLCASSLDGASYNEQFFGPGTRLTVL.

J is TRBJ2-5 and V is TRBV28; maybe TRBD1 (6 bases). The germline V and J ends were trimmed by 2 bases and 4 bases, with 17 bases remaining between them. The CDR3 extends over 16 amino acids. Germline CDR1 and CDR2: MDHEN and SYDVKM. The CDR3 DNA sequence: TGTGCCAGCAGTTTAGGGGTCGACAGGAGGAGAGAGACCCAGTACTTC. As protein: CASSLGVDRRRETQYF.

The V call is TRBV29-1, the J call TRBJ1-1, with 7 bases matching TRBD1. CDR3 length equals 13 residues. CDR1 is SQVTM and CDR2 is ANQGSEA in the germline V gene. V trimming: 7 bases; J trimming: 6 bases; junction bases outside the gene matches: 11. CDR3 region: CSARTGTGAEAFF. The DNA for the CDR3 is TGCAGCGCTCGGACAGGAACCGGAGCTGAAGCTTTCTTT.

V and J are TRBV12-3 or TRBV12-4 and TRBJ2-1; D remains unclear. V lost 6 bases and J lost 10, with 10 bases in between. This CDR3 is built from 11 residues. The DNA of the CDR3 is TGTGCCAGCAGCGTAACGGAGGAGCAGTTCTTC. Translating gives CASSVTEEQFF.

The gene calls are TRBV19 and TRBJ2-1; 9 bases are shared with TRBD1. The CDR3 is made up of 14 amino acids. Germline lookup yields CDR1 LNHDA and CDR2 SQIVND (reference sequence). The V segment lost 8 bases and the J segment 7 bases; nucleotides outside the gene matches: 9. DNA of the CDR3: TGTGCCAGTGGAAGGGACAGGGAGCGTAATGAGCAGTTCTTC. Translated, it gives CASGRDRERNEQFF.

This clone was counted a single time. The chain is built from TRBV30 and TRBJ1-2; D possibly corresponds to TRBD1 (6 bases). Germline V gene lookup returns CDR1 GTSNPN and CDR2 SVGIG (reference sequence). The germline V and J ends were trimmed by 3 bases and 2 bases, with 10 bases remaining between them. The CDR3 sequence is 13 residues long. Here the CDR3 reads CAWSPGENYGYTF. The CDR3 DNA reads as TGTGCCTGGAGCCCAGGGGAAAACTATGGCTACACCTTC.

The J gene is TRBJ2-3, the V gene TRBV7-3; TRBD2 aligns across 10 bases. Trimming at V came to 5 bases and at J to 0 bases, leaving 8 bases not matched to a gene. Looked up from germline, CDR1 is SGHTA and CDR2 is FQGTGA. This CDR3 has 17 amino acids. Here the CDR3 DNA reads TGTGCCAGCAGCGCCAATCTAGCGGGGGCTAGCACAGATACGCAGTATTTT. It codes for CASSANLAGASTDTQYF.

The V gene is TRBV2, the J gene TRBJ2-4; the match to TRBD1 covers 7 bases. The CDR3 is made up of 13 amino acids. The germline V gene encodes CDR1 SNHLY and CDR2 FYNNEI. With 5 bases clipped from V and 10 bases from J, the junction kept 8 bases outside the gene matches. Here the CDR3 DNA reads TGTGCCAGCAGTCTCGGACAGGTAGAGATTCAGTACTTC. As protein: CASSLGQVEIQYF.

V usage is TRBV24-1 and J usage is TRBJ2-1; D call uncertain. V gave up 0 bases and J gave up 0 bases, with 8 bases separating them. The CDR3 is made up of 16 amino acids. In germline, CDR1 is KGHDR, CDR2 SFDVKD. CDR3 sequence: CATSDLGRSSYNEQFF. CDR3 bases: TGTGCCACCAGTGATTTGGGGCGAAGCTCCTACAATGAGCAGTTCTTC.

Of note for this clone: One junction end disagrees with the germline gene, perhaps due to a read error. The V gene is TRBV20-1, the J gene TRBJ1-1; TRBD1 aligns across 12 bases. Germline lookup yields CDR1 DFQATT and CDR2 SNEGSKA (reference sequence). This CDR3 has 11 amino acids. CDR3 bases: TGCAGTCCCTCCGGGACAGGGGGCGTCAGCTTT. Translated, it gives CSPSGTGGVSF.

The V call is TRBV27, the J call TRBJ1-1; TRBD1 matches at 9 bases. V shed 8 bases and J 5 bases; nucleotides not matched to a gene: 15. In germline, CDR1 is MNHEY, CDR2 SMNVEV (reference sequence). This CDR3 contains 16 residues. CDR3 nucleotide sequence: TGTGCCAGCCGACCGGGACAGGGATTCTCCGGGACTGAAGCTTTCTTT. Its translation: CASRPGQGFSGTEAFF.

The rearrangement uses TRBV9 and TRBJ2-3, with D uncertain. The CDR3 totals 16 residues. Trimming pared 2 bases from V and 2 bases from J, leaving 15 bases between. Germline CDR1 reads SGDLS; CDR2 reads YYNGEE. The CDR3 coding sequence is TGTGCCAGCAGCGTCTCTCCAGCGCCCAACACAGATACGCAGTATTTT. Translation gives CASSVSPAPNTDTQYF.

The chain recombines TRBV18 with TRBJ1-5; 10 bases are shared with TRBD1. The CDR3 consists of 15 residues. The trim removed 5 bases at V and 7 bases at J, leaving 8 bases unmatched. CDR1 is KGHSH, CDR2 LQKENI, per germline. DNA of the CDR3: TGTGCCAGCTCATTGACAGGGGGCGATGGGCAGCCCCAGCATTTT. This sequence encodes CASSLTGGDGQPQHF.

CDR3 in amino acids: CSVIPGGNSYEQYF. In DNA form, the CDR3 reads TGCAGCGTGATCCCAGGGGGTAACTCCTACGAGCAGTACTTC. The chain has TRBV29-1 and TRBJ2-7; the match to TRBD1 covers 7 bases. Germline V gene sequence: CDR1 SQVTM, CDR2 ANQGSEA. This CDR3 has 14 amino acids. V gave up 6 bases and J gave up 0 bases; unmatched junction bases: 8.

The sample holds a few counts of this clone. CDR3 nucleotide sequence: TGTGCCAGCAGTAGACAGGGGCTCGAGCAGTACTTC. Protein product: CASSRQGLEQYF. The V and J genes are TRBV6-5 and TRBJ2-7; TRBD1 aligns across 8 bases. After removal of 5 bases from V and 6 bases from J, the junction contained 3 bases not matched to a gene. The length of the CDR3 is 12 residues. Germline CDR1 is MNHEY and CDR2 is SVGAGI.

This chain joins TRBV5-1 and TRBJ1-1; D is possibly TRBD1 (6 bases). The CDR3 is 13 residues long. CDR1 is SGHRS and CDR2 is YFSETQ in the germline V gene. The germline V and J ends were trimmed by 3 bases and 6 bases, with 12 bases remaining between them. CDR3 region: CASSSDRFAEAFF. The CDR3, as DNA: TGCGCCAGCAGCTCCGACAGGTTCGCTGAAGCTTTCTTT.

This rearrangement joins TRBV19 to TRBJ1-2, with 7 bases lining up with TRBD1. J lost 10 bases, V lost 3 bases, and 11 bases had no gene match. Germline CDR1 LNHDA, CDR2 SQIVND (reference sequence). CDR3 size: 14 residues. CDR3 nucleotide sequence: TGTGCCAGTAGTATCCCCGGGACAGTTATACTCTACACCTTC. Its protein is CASSIPGTVILYTF. Supplemented by reference TRBV19 and TRBJ1-2, the full variable domain reads DGGITQSPKYLFRKEGQNVTLSCEQNLNHDAMYWYRQDPGQGLRLIYYSQIVNDFQKGDIAEGYSVSREKKESFPLTVTSAQKNPTAFYLCASSIPGTVILYTFGSGTRLTVV.

This clone was seen more than once but under ten times. V is TRBV30 and J is TRBJ2-7; possible D gene TRBD1, 6 bases. The CDR3 extends over 14 amino acids. The germline V gene has CDR1 GTSNPN and CDR2 SVGIG (reference sequence). V was pared by 1 base and J by 6 bases, with 16 bases between. The CDR3 nucleotides are TGTGCCTGGAGTGCCGGGCCAGGGGTCGGCGAGCAGTACTTC. Translation: CAWSAGPGVGEQYF.

This chain connects TRBV5-6 to TRBJ2-7; 12 nucleotides line up with TRBD2. Trimming removed 3 bases from V and 5 bases from J; junction bases left unmatched: 9. This CDR3 has 16 residues. Germline V gene sequence: CDR1 SGHDT, CDR2 YYEEEE. CDR3 loop: CASSWRLAGDGNEQYF. CDR3 sequence (DNA): TGTGCCAGCAGCTGGAGACTAGCGGGAGACGGGAACGAGCAGTACTTC.

In nucleotides, the CDR3 is TGTGCCAGTAGTATTTCCAGGGGCGGCAATCAGCCCCAGCATTTT. The encoded protein is CASSISRGGNQPQHF. The chain employs TRBV19 and TRBJ1-5, with D perhaps TRBD1 (6 bases). Germline V gene data show CDR1 as LNHDA and CDR2 as SQIVND (reference sequence). The CDR3 totals 15 residues. V lost 3 bases and J 2 bases, leaving 11 bases between the germline ends.

The chain joins TRBV3-1 (or the pseudogene TRBV3-2) to TRBJ1-1; perhaps TRBD1 as D (5 bases). Germline CDR1 LGHDT, CDR2 YNNKEL (reference sequence). Trimming removed 5 bases from V and 1 base from J, with 8 bases in between. CDR3 length: 13 amino acids. CDR3 amino acids: CASSLGRNTEAFF. CDR3 DNA: TGTGCCAGCAGCTTGGGGCGGAACACTGAAGCTTTCTTT.

The chain carries TRBV3-1 (or the pseudogene TRBV3-2) and TRBJ1-6; 7 positions agree with TRBD1. V dropped 2 bases and J dropped 7; count of bases not matched to a gene: 5. In germline, CDR1 is LGHDT, CDR2 YNNKEL (reference sequence). CDR3 length: 15 amino acids. The CDR3 DNA is TGTGCCAGCAGCCAACAGACAGGGTTGAATTCACCCCTCCACTTT. Its translation: CASSQQTGLNSPLHF.

V and J are TRBV29-1 and TRBJ2-1; 12 bases line up with TRBD2. V dropped 4 bases and J dropped 8; count of bases not matched to a gene: 6. Germline CDR1 and CDR2: SQVTM and ANQGSEA. This CDR3 has 14 residues. CDR3: CSVGETSGSYEQFF. The CDR3 nucleotides are TGCAGCGTTGGGGAGACTAGCGGGAGCTATGAGCAGTTCTTC.

The chain joins TRBV5-1 to TRBJ2-3; 7 nucleotides agree with TRBD1. Germline assignment: CDR1 SGHRS and CDR2 YFSETQ. The CDR3 is 17 amino acids. V was clipped by 4 bases and J by 6 bases; unmatched bases: 17. CDR3 protein: CASSRFGQAKTEDTQYF. DNA of the CDR3: TGCGCCAGCAGCCGGTTCGGACAGGCGAAGACTGAGGATACGCAGTATTTT.

The chain recombines TRBV19 with TRBJ2-5; 7 nucleotides agree with TRBD1. Germline CDR1 is LNHDA and CDR2 is SQIVND (reference sequence). V lost 6 bases, J lost 2 bases, and 9 bases stayed unmatched. CDR3 length: 15 amino acids. CDR3 nucleotide sequence: TGTGCCAGTAGCCCTAGTTGGGACAGTCAAGAGACCCAGTACTTC. Amino acid sequence: CASSPSWDSQETQYF.

This sequence joins TRBV15 and TRBJ2-7; tentatively, D is TRBD2 (6 bases). The V end was cut by 1 base, the J end by 1 base, with 8 bases between. This CDR3 has 14 amino acids. Germline CDR1 and CDR2: LNHNV and YYDKDF (reference sequence). The CDR3 DNA reads as TGTGCCACCAGCAGAGGTGGGACTTCCTACGAGCAGTACTTC. Protein sequence: CATSRGGTSYEQYF.